The 14 T cell receptor beta chains below all came from one sample that was sequenced in a study of molecular identifiers for immune sequencing clone quantification. TCRdb called the PCR reads again in MiXCR, with one record for every CDR3 protein. Of a few hundred thousand distinct CDR3 sequences in the sample, around 23% were seen once. Sample: naive CD8+ T cells from blood, with Jurkat cell RNA spiked in. Sample subset: FACS-sorted CD8+CD4-CCR7+CD45RA+ naive T cells. The receptors here all came from a human donor in good health. Some libraries in this study had Jurkat cell RNA spiked in.

The CDR3 DNA reads as TGTGCCAGTAGTAAGACAGACGGGTACCAAGAGACCCAGTACTTC. Amino acid sequence: CASSKTDGYQETQYF. The chain joins TRBV19 to TRBJ2-5, with a possible D match to TRBD1 (5 bases). Germline assignment: CDR1 LNHDA and CDR2 SQIVND (reference sequence). V lost 4 bases and J lost 0, with 12 bases in between. The CDR3 totals 15 residues.

As to this clonotype: It may be a read error: a sequence one base away is much more abundant. V is TRBV29-1 and J is TRBJ2-7, with D possibly TRBD2 on 6 matching bases. This CDR3 has 13 residues. From germline, CDR1 is SQVTM and CDR2 ANQGSEA. The germline V and J ends were trimmed by 6 bases and 7 bases, with 19 bases remaining between them. CDR3 region: CSVRGGTVVEQYF. The CDR3 bases are TGCAGCGTCCGCGGCGGGACCGTCGTTGAGCAGTACTTC.

This sequence joins TRBV18 and TRBJ2-7; D remains ambiguous. Germline V gene data show CDR1 as KGHSH and CDR2 as LQKENI. The V end was cut by 0 bases, the J end by 6 bases, with 6 bases between. The CDR3 is made up of 12 amino acids. The CDR3 nucleotides are TGTGCCAGCTCACCACCAGGGTCCGAGCAGTACTTC. This codes for CASSPPGSEQYF.

This clonotype has a handful of counts. CDR3 nucleotide sequence: TGTGCCAGCAGCGCGGGGAGGGGGAATCAGCCCCAGCATTTT. It encodes CASSAGRGNQPQHF. This chain links TRBV7-9 with TRBJ1-5; the D gene is possibly TRBD1 (6 bases). This CDR3 contains 14 residues. V lost 5 bases and J lost 4, with 12 bases in between. The germline CDR1 and CDR2 sequences are SEHNR and FQNEAQ (reference sequence).

Remarks on this clonotype: Relative to the germline gene, one junction end is altered; a read error may explain this. Here the CDR3 DNA reads TGTGCCAGCTCCCCCGTGAGTCATGAGCAGCTCTTC. Translating gives CASSPVSHEQLF. The chain is built from TRBV2 and TRBJ2-1; unclear D gene. Looked up from germline, CDR1 is SNHLY and CDR2 is FYNNEI. This CDR3 is built from 12 residues.

The sample holds a few counts of this clonotype. The chain couples TRBV4-1 to TRBJ1-3; no clear D. The V gene's germline CDR1 is MGHRA and CDR2 YSYEKL. This CDR3 comprises 15 residues. V lost 0 bases, J lost 2 bases, and 8 bases lay in between. The CDR3 DNA follows: TGCGCCAGCAGCCAAGATACCGGCGCTGGAAACACCATATATTTT. Its translation: CASSQDTGAGNTIYF.

Ten or more counts support this clonotype. V and J are TRBV6-5 and TRBJ1-2; no reliable D call. V dropped 0 bases and J dropped 5 bases, with 10 bases sitting between them. Germline CDR1 and CDR2: MNHEY and SVGAGI. CDR3 length: 14 amino acids. The CDR3 sequence: CASSYSRPLYGYTF. The CDR3 bases are TGTGCCAGCAGTTACTCCAGGCCCCTTTATGGCTACACCTTC.

This clonotype was seen only a few times. The chain is built from TRBV27 and TRBJ1-1, with D possibly matching TRBD1 (5 bases). Germline V gene sequence: CDR1 MNHEY, CDR2 SMNVEV (reference sequence). V shed 5 bases and J shed 2 bases, with 12 bases lying between them. The CDR3 is 14 residues long. The CDR3 DNA is TGTGCCAGCAGTCCACACCAGGGAAACACTGAAGCTTTCTTT. Its translation: CASSPHQGNTEAFF.

Points on this clonotype: A much larger clonotype is one base distant, so this may be a read error. J is TRBJ2-5 and V is TRBV2; no clear D. Germline V lookup: CDR1 SNHLY, CDR2 FYNNEI. CDR3 length: 16 amino acids. The CDR3 bases are TGTGCCAGCCATCCCCAGCTTCTACCCAACCAAGCGACCCAGTACTTC. It is translated as CASHPQLLPNQATQYF.

The J gene is TRBJ2-3, the V gene TRBV28, with D perhaps matching TRBD2 (5 bases). V was trimmed by 3 bases and J by 1 base, leaving 8 bases between them. Germline CDR1 reads MDHEN; CDR2 reads SYDVKM. The CDR3 has 14 residues. The CDR3 region has the DNA TGTGCCAGCAGTTTGGATAGCGGCACAGATACGCAGTATTTT. Its protein product is CASSLDSGTDTQYF.

The table lists this clonotype with a few counts. This rearrangement joins TRBV28 to TRBJ1-6, with D perhaps matching TRBD1 (6 bases). CDR3 size: 14 residues. Germline lookup yields CDR1 MDHEN and CDR2 SYDVKM. The germline V and J ends were trimmed by 2 bases and 10 bases, with 12 bases remaining between them. DNA for the CDR3: TGTGCCAGCAGTTTAACCAGGGGAGACTCACCCCTCCACTTT. Protein: CASSLTRGDSPLHF. The full variable domain, with the rest looked up from reference TRBV28 and TRBJ1-6, is DVKVTQSSRYLVKRTGEKVFLECVQDMDHENMFWYRQDPGLGLRLIYFSYDVKMKEKGDIPEGYSVSREKKERFSLILESASTNQTSMYLCASSLTRGDSPLHFGNGTRLTVT.

This clonotype was seen ten or more times. The chain recombines TRBV7-2 with TRBJ2-3; weak D call: TRBD1 (6 bases). The CDR3 contains 15 residues. Between the trimmed V and J ends, which lost 6 bases and 3 bases, there was a span of 16 bases. Germline V gene lookup returns CDR1 SGHTA and CDR2 FQGNSA. The CDR3 DNA reads TGTGCCAGCAGTTTTTCCGGCAGGGGTACAGATACGCAGTATTTT. It is translated as CASSFSGRGTDTQYF.

The rearrangement joins TRBV10-2 to TRBJ2-3, with 7 positions matching TRBD2. The CDR3 totals 16 residues. Germline loops: CDR1 WSHSY, CDR2 SAAADI. J lost 5 bases, V lost 7 bases, and 15 bases had no gene match. The CDR3 spells CASTGPRASGVDTQYF. CDR3 DNA: TGCGCCAGCACTGGGCCCCGGGCTAGCGGCGTAGATACGCAGTATTTT.

A word on this clonotype: One junction end disagrees with the germline gene, perhaps due to a read error. This chain joins TRBV24-1 and TRBJ2-2, with 8 bases matching TRBD2. CDR3 length: 20 amino acids. CDR1 and CDR2 (germline): KGHDR, SFDVKD. In DNA, the CDR3 is TGTGCCACTAGTGACCACGACCGACTAGCGAGGCAGCCTTACACCGGGGAGCTGTTTTTT. As protein: CATSDHDRLARQPYTGELFF.